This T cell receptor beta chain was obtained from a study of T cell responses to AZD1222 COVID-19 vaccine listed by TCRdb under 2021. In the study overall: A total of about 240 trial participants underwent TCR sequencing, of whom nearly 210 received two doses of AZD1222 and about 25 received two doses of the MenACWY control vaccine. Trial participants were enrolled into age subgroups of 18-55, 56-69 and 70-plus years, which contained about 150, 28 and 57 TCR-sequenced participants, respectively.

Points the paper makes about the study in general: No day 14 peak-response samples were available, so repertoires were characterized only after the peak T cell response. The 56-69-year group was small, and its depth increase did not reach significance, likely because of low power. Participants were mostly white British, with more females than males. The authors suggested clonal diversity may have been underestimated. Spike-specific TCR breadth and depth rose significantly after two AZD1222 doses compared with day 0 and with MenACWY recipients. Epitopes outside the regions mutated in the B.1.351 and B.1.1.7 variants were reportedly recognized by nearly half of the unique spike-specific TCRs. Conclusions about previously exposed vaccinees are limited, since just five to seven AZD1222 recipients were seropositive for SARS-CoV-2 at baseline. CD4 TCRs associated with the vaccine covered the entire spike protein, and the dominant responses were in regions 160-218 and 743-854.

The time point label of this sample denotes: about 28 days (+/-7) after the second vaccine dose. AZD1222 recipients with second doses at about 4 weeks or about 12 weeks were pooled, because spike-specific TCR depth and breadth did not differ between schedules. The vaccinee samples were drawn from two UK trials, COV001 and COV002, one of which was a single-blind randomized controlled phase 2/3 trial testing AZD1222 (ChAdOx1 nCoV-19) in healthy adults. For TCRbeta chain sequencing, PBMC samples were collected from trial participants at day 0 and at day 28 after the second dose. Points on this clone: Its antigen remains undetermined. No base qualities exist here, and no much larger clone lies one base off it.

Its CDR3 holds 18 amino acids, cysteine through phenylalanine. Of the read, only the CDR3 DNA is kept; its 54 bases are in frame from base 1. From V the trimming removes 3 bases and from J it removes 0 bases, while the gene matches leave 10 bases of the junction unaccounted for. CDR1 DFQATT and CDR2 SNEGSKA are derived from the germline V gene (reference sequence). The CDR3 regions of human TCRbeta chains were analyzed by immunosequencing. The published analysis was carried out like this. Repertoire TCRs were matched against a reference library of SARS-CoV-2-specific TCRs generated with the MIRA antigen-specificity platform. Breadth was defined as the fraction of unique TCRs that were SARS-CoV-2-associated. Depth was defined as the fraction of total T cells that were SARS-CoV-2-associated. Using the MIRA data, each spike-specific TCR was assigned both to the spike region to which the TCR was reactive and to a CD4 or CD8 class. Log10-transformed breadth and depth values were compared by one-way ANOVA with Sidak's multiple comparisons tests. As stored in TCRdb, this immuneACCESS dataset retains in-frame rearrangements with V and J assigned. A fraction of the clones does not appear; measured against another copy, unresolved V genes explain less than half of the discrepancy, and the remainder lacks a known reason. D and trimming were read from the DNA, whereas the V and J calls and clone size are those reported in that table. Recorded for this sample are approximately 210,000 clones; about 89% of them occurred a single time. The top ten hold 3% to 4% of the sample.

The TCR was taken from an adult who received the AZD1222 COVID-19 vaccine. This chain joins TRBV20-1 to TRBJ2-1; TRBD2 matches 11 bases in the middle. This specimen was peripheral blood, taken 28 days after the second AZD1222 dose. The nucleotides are TGCAGTGCTAGTAGCCTAGCGGGAGGACGGCTCTCCTACAATGAGCAGTTCTTC. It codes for CSASSLAGGRLSYNEQFF.